Shown below are 21 T cell receptor beta chains from a single sample sequenced in a study of pediatric ulcerative colitis. One to two pinch biopsies were taken from the rectum during colonoscopy. Sequenced by immunoSEQ multiplex PCR; TCRdb stores in-frame clones only, minus some. The sample consists of about 40,000 clones, around 75% of them appearing once. Specimen: gut tissue. These TCRs come from a boy aged 5-17 years with severe ulcerative colitis.

The chain is built from TRBV5-1 and TRBJ2-7; D may correspond to TRBD1 or TRBD2 (6 bases each). CDR1 is SGHRS, CDR2 YFSETQ, per germline. The CDR3 sequence is 15 residues long. V was clipped by 4 bases and J by 4 bases, with 18 bases between them. Here the CDR3 reads CASSAVGGLGYEQYF. The CDR3 region has the DNA TGCGCCAGCAGCGCAGTGGGGGGCCTAGGGTACGAGCAGTACTTC.

V and J are TRBV5-3 and TRBJ1-5; no clear D. TRBV5-3 is assigned to the ORF class and has an uncertain function. Trimming left V 8 bases short and J 7 bases short, with 16 bases between. This CDR3 is built from 13 residues. The CDR3 DNA reads as TGTGCCAGCAGCCGCGCGGTGGGCCAGCCCCAGCATTTT. Protein: CASSRAVGQPQHF.

By its share, this clone is medium-sized. J is TRBJ2-5 and V is TRBV4-1, with 9 bases matching TRBD1. The trim removed 6 bases at V and 5 bases at J, leaving 10 bases unmatched. Germline CDR1 reads MGHRA; CDR2 reads YSYEKL. The CDR3 contains 15 residues. The CDR3 region is CASSPLGQGSETQYF. In DNA form, the CDR3 reads TGCGCCAGCAGTCCACTGGGACAGGGAAGCGAGACCCAGTACTTC.

J is TRBJ1-2 and V is TRBV5-5, with D possibly TRBD1 on 6 matching bases. Trimming left V 2 bases short and J 0 bases short, with 14 bases between. The germline V gene has CDR1 SGHKS and CDR2 YYEKEE (reference sequence). The CDR3 spans 16 residues. The CDR3 DNA follows: TGTGCCAGCAGCTTAGAGGGGGTACAGCCTAACTATGGCTACACCTTC. Protein: CASSLEGVQPNYGYTF.

The chain recombines TRBV5-1 with TRBJ1-1, with 10 bases aligning to TRBD1. This CDR3 is built from 14 residues. Germline V gives CDR1 SGHRS, CDR2 YFSETQ. V shed 4 bases, J shed 6 bases, and the junction held 6 bases outside the gene matches. The CDR3: CASSPTGGPPEAFF. CDR3 DNA: TGCGCCAGCAGCCCGACAGGGGGCCCTCCTGAAGCTTTCTTT.

V is TRBV27 and J is TRBJ2-1, with D tentatively TRBD1 (6 bases). V was clipped by 4 bases and J by 4 bases, with 17 bases between them. The germline V gene has CDR1 MNHEY and CDR2 SMNVEV (reference sequence). The CDR3 contains 16 residues. DNA of the CDR3: TGTGCCAGCAGTTGGGGGCAAGGGCCGAGATACAATGAGCAGTTCTTC. Translated: CASSWGQGPRYNEQFF.

The rearrangement uses TRBV15 and TRBJ2-7; maybe TRBD1 (5 bases). Per the germline V gene, CDR1 is LNHNV and CDR2 is YYDKDF (reference sequence). V was cut by 2 bases and J by 2 bases, with 7 bases left in between. The CDR3 is 13 amino acids. The CDR3 nucleotides are TGTGCCACCAGCAGACAGGACACCTACGAGCAGTACTTC. This sequence encodes CATSRQDTYEQYF.

This chain links TRBV4-1 with TRBJ1-1, with TRBD1 as a possible D gene (5 bases). This CDR3 spans 13 amino acids. Per the germline V gene, CDR1 is MGHRA and CDR2 is YSYEKL. V was cut by 2 bases and J by 5 bases, with 9 bases left in between. In nucleotides, the CDR3 is TGCGCCAGCAGCCAAAGGGGTGCGACTGAAGCTTTCTTT. Residues: CASSQRGATEAFF.

The V gene is TRBV28, the J gene TRBJ1-2; D call uncertain. Per the germline V gene, CDR1 is MDHEN and CDR2 is SYDVKM. Trimming removed 3 bases at V and 4 bases at J, with 9 bases between. This CDR3 region has 13 residues. CDR3: CASSFPGFYGYTF. The CDR3 DNA reads as TGTGCCAGCAGTTTCCCCGGATTCTATGGCTACACCTTC.

J is TRBJ1-1 and V is TRBV13, with a possible D match to TRBD1 (6 bases). V was clipped by 5 bases and J by 6 bases, with 13 bases between them. In germline, CDR1 is PRHDT, CDR2 FYEKMQ (reference sequence). The CDR3 extends over 13 amino acids. CDR3 in DNA: TGTGCCAGCAGCCCCGGGGGGCGCGCTGAAGCTTTCTTT. Translation: CASSPGGRAEAFF.

The chain is built from TRBV6-1 and TRBJ1-1, with D possibly TRBD1 on 5 matching bases. Trimming pared 10 bases from V and 3 bases from J, leaving 12 bases between. This CDR3 is built from 12 residues. From germline, CDR1 is MNHNS and CDR2 SASEGT. The CDR3 nucleotides are TGTGCCACTAACCGGGACCACACTGAAGCTTTCTTT. It translates to CATNRDHTEAFF.

V and J are TRBV5-6 and TRBJ2-1; D gene unclear. V lost 4 bases, J lost 8 bases, and 25 bases lay in between. Germline values: CDR1 SGHDT, CDR2 YYEEEE. The CDR3 covers 17 residues. The CDR3 region is CASSEPLQWPYQDEQFF. The CDR3 DNA sequence: TGTGCCAGCAGCGAGCCACTACAGTGGCCCTACCAGGATGAGCAGTTCTTC. Using reference TRBV5-6 and TRBJ2-1 for the parts outside the CDR3, the full variable domain is DAGVTQSPTHLIKTRGQQVTLRCSPKSGHDTVSWYQQALGQGPQFIFQYYEEEERQRGNFPDRFSGHQFPNYSSELNVNALLLGDSALYLCASSEPLQWPYQDEQFFGPGTRLTVL.

This clone was recorded only once. The chain couples TRBV6-5 to TRBJ1-4, with D maybe TRBD1 (6 bases). CDR3 length equals 16 residues. V dropped 2 bases and J dropped 4 bases, with 14 bases sitting between them. Germline V gene lookup returns CDR1 MNHEY and CDR2 SVGAGI. Here the CDR3 DNA reads TGTGCCAGCAGTTACGCGGCGGGGGGGCTTAATGAAAAACTGTTTTTT. Its protein is CASSYAAGGLNEKLFF.

This rearrangement joins TRBV5-4 to TRBJ1-1; D is unclear. The CDR3 totals 14 residues. Trimming shortened V by 4 bases and J by 5 bases, and 15 bases separated the two germline ends. Germline CDR1 SGHNT, CDR2 YYREEE (reference sequence). CDR3: CASSEDRGSTEAFF. CDR3 nucleotide sequence: TGTGCCAGCAGCGAAGATCGGGGTTCGACTGAAGCTTTCTTT.

The J gene is TRBJ2-1, the V gene TRBV2; D is possibly TRBD1 (7 bases). Trimming removed 7 bases at V and 5 bases at J, with 18 bases between. CDR1 is SNHLY and CDR2 is FYNNEI in the germline V gene. The CDR3 covers 15 residues. CDR3 in amino acids: CASTGATGMHNEQFF. CDR3 DNA: TGTGCCAGCACGGGGGCGACAGGGATGCACAATGAGCAGTTCTTC.

This sequence joins TRBV19 and TRBJ1-5; D perhaps matches TRBD1 (5 bases). V was clipped by 3 bases and J by 0 bases, with 9 bases between them. This CDR3 is 15 amino acids long. Germline CDR1 and CDR2: LNHDA and SQIVND (reference sequence). CDR3 residues: CASSIRADSNQPQHF. In DNA, the CDR3 is TGTGCCAGTAGTATCAGGGCTGATAGCAATCAGCCCCAGCATTTT.

This clone was found once. This chain connects TRBV28 to TRBJ1-3, with D perhaps matching TRBD1 (6 bases). CDR1 and CDR2 (germline): MDHEN, SYDVKM. The germline V and J ends were trimmed by 5 bases and 7 bases, with 18 bases remaining between them. The CDR3 has 15 amino acids. CDR3 DNA: TGTGCCAGCAGTGTTCTAACAGGGCGGGGGAACACCATATATTTT. It specifies CASSVLTGRGNTIYF.

This chain uses TRBV7-3 with TRBJ1-4, with D perhaps matching TRBD1 (6 bases). V was shortened by 1 base and J by 7 bases, with 13 bases between the two germline ends. The CDR3 sequence is 15 residues long. Germline assignment: CDR1 SGHTA and CDR2 FQGTGA. The CDR3 DNA is TGTGCCAGCAGCTTAAGCGCGGGGGCTGGTGAAAAACTGTTTTTT. Encoded protein: CASSLSAGAGEKLFF.

J is TRBJ1-4 and V is TRBV6-1; D gene uncertain. Trimming left V 4 bases short and J 0 bases short, with 9 bases between. CDR3 size: 15 residues. Germline values: CDR1 MNHNS, CDR2 SASEGT. Here the CDR3 reads CASSGRTPTNEKLFF. In nucleotides, the CDR3 is TGTGCCAGCAGTGGAAGAACCCCAACTAATGAAAAACTGTTTTTT.

This clone was counted a few times. This rearrangement joins TRBV23-1 to TRBJ2-1; D is uncertain. TRBV23-1 is an ORF, with its function uncertain. This CDR3 is built from 14 residues. The V and J ends lost 0 bases and 4 bases respectively, with 7 bases between them. The chain's CDR3 is CASSQSGNYNEQFF. The CDR3 DNA is TGCGCCAGCAGTCAATCGGGGAATTACAATGAGCAGTTCTTC.

This chain links TRBV15 with TRBJ1-2; weak D call: TRBD1 (5 bases). V was trimmed by 0 bases and J by 4 bases, leaving 12 bases between them. From germline, CDR1 is LNHNV and CDR2 YYDKDF (reference sequence). This CDR3 has 15 amino acids. The CDR3 reads CATSRDSTGVYGYTF. In nucleotides, the CDR3 is TGTGCCACCAGCAGAGATTCAACAGGCGTCTATGGCTACACCTTC.